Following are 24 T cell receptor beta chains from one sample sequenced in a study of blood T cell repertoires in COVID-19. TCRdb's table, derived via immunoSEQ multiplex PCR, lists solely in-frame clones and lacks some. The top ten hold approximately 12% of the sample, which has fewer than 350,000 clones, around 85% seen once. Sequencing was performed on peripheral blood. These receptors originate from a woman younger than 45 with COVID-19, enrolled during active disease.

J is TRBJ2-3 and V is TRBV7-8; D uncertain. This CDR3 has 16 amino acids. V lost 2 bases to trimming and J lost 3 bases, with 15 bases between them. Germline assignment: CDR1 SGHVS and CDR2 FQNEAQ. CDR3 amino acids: CASSLRSLMRTDTQYF. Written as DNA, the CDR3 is TGTGCCAGCAGCTTACGAAGCTTGATGAGGACAGATACGCAGTATTTT.

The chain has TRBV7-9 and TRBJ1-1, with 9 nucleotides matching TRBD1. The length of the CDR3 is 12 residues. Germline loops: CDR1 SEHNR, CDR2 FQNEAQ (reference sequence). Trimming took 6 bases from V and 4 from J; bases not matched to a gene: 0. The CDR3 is CASRTGGTEAFF. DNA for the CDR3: TGTGCCAGCAGGACAGGGGGCACTGAAGCTTTCTTT. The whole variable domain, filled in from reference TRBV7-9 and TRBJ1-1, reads DTGVSQNPRHKITKRGQNVTFRCDPISEHNRLYWYRQTLGQGPEFLTYFQNEAQLEKSRLLSDRFSAERPKGSFSTLEIQRTEQGDSAMYLCASRTGGTEAFFGQGTRLTVV.

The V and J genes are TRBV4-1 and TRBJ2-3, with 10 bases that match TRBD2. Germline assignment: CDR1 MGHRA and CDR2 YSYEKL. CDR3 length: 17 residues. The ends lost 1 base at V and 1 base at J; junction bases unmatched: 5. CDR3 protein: CASSQGGAGGGTDTQYF. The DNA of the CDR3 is TGCGCCAGCAGCCAAGGCGGAGCGGGAGGGGGCACAGATACGCAGTATTTT.

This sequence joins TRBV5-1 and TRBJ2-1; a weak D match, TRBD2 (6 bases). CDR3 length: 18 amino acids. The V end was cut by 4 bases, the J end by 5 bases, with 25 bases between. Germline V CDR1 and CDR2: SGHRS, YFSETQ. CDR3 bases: TGCGCCAGCAGCCCCACGGCTGTTGGGACCGCGGGGAACAATGAGCAGTTCTTC. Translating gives CASSPTAVGTAGNNEQFF.

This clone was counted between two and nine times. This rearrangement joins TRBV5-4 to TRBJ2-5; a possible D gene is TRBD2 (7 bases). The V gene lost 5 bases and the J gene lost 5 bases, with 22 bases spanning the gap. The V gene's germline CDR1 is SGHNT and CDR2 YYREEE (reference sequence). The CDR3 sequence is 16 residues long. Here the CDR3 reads CASRGGGNYGGETQYF. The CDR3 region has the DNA TGTGCCAGCAGAGGGGGAGGGAATTACGGCGGCGAGACCCAGTACTTC.

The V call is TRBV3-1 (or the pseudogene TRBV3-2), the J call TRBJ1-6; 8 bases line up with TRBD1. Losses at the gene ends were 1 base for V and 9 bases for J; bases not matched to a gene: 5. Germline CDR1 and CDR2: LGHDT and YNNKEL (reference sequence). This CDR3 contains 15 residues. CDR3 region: CASSQVHRGSSPLHF. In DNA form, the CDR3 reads TGTGCCAGCAGCCAAGTTCACAGGGGGTCTTCACCCCTCCACTTT.

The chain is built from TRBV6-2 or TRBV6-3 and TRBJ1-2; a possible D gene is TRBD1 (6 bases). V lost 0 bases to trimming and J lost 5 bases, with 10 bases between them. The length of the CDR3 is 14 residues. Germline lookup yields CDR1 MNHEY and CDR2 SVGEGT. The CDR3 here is CASSYSPGVYGYTF. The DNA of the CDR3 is TGTGCCAGCAGTTACTCACCAGGGGTTTATGGCTACACCTTC.

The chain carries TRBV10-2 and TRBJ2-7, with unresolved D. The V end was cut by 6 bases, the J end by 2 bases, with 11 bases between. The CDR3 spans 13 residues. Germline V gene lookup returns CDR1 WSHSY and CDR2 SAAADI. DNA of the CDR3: TGCGCCAGCAGCTCAGTCCCAACCTACGAGCAGTACTTC. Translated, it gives CASSSVPTYEQYF.

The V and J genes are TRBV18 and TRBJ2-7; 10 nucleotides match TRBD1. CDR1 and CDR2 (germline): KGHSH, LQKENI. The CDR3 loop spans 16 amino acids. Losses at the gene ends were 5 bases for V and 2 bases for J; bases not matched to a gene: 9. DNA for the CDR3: TGTGCCAGCTCAGGGACAGGGGAGTCAAGGGCCTACGAGCAGTACTTC. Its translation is CASSGTGESRAYEQYF.

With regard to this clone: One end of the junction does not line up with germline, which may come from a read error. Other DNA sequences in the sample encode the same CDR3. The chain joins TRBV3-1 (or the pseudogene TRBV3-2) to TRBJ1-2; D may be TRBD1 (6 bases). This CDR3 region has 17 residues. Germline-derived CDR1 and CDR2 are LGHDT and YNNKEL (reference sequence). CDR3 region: CASSPNLQGTVYYGYTF. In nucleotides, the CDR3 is TGTGCTAGCAGCCCCAACCTGCAGGGGACGGTTTACTATGGCTACACCTTC.

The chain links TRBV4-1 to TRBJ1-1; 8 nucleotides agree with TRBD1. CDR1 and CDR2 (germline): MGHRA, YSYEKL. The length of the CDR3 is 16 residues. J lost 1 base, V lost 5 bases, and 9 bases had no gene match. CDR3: CASSLRGQARNTEAFF. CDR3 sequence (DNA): TGCGCCAGCAGCTTAAGGGGACAGGCGAGGAACACTGAAGCTTTCTTT.

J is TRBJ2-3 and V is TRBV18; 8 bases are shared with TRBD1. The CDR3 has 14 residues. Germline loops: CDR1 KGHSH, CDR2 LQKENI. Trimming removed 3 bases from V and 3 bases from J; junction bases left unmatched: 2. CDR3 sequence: CASSPNRGTDTQYF. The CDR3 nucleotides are TGTGCCAGCTCACCGAACAGGGGGACAGATACGCAGTATTTT.

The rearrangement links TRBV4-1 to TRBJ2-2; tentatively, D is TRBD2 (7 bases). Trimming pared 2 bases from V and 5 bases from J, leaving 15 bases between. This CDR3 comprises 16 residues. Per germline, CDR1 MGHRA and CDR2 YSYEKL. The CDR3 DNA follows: TGCGCCAGCAGCCAACTGGGGGCTAGCGGTACCGGGGAGCTGTTTTTT. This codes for CASSQLGASGTGELFF.

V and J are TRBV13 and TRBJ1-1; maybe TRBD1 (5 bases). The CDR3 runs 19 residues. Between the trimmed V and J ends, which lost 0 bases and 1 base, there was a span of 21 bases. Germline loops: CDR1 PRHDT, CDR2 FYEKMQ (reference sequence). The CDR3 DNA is TGTGCCAGCAGCTTAGGCCGTTTAAGGCCAGGGTTTCAGAACACTGAAGCTTTCTTT. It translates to CASSLGRLRPGFQNTEAFF. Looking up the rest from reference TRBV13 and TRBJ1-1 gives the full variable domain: AAGVIQSPRHLIKEKRETATLKCYPIPRHDTVYWYQQGPGQDPQFLISFYEKMQSDKGSIPDRFSAQQFSDYHSELNMSSLELGDSALYFCASSLGRLRPGFQNTEAFFGQGTRLTVV.

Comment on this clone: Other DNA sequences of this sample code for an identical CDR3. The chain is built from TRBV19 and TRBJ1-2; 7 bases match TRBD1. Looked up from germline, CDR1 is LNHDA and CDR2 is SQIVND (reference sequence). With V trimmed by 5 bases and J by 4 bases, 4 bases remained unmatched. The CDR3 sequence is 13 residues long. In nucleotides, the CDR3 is TGTGCCAGTAGTCCCCGGACAGGCTATGGCTACACCTTC. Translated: CASSPRTGYGYTF.

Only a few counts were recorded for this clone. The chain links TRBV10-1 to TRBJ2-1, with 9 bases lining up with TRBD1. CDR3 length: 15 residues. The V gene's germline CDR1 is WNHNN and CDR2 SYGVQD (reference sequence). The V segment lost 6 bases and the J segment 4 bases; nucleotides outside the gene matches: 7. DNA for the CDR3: TGCGCCAGCAGCGAAGCCGGGACAGGGTACAATGAGCAGTTCTTC. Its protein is CASSEAGTGYNEQFF.

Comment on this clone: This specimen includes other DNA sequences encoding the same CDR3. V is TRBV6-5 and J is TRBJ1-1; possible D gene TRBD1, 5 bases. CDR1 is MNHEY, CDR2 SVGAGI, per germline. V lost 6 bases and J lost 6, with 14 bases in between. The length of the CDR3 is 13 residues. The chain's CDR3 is CASSPQGYPEAFF. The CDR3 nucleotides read TGTGCCAGCAGCCCCCAGGGATACCCTGAAGCTTTCTTT.

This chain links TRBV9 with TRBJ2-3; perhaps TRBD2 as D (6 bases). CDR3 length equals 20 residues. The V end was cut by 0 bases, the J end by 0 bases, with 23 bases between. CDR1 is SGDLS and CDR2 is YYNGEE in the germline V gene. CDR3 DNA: TGTGCCAGCAGCGTAGCCTTGTTGCTAGCGCGCGCCCCTAGCACAGATACGCAGTATTTT. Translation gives CASSVALLLARAPSTDTQYF. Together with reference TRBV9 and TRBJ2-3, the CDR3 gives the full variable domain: DSGVTQTPKHLITATGQRVTLRCSPRSGDLSVYWYQQSLDQGLQFLIQYYNGEERAKGNILERFSAQQFPDLHSELNLSSLELGDSALYFCASSVALLLARAPSTDTQYFGPGTRLTVL.

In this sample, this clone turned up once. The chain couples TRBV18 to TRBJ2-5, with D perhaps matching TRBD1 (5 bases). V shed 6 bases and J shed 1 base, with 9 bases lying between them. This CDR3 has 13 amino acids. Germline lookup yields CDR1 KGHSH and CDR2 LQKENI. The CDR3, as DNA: TGTGCCAGCTCGGGGCTACTCCAAGAGACCCAGTACTTC. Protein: CASSGLLQETQYF.

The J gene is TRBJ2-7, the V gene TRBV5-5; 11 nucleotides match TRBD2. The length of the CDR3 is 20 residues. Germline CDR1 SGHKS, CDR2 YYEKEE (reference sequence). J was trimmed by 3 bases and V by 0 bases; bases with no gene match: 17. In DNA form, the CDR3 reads TGTGCCAGCAGCTTGGTCGGGTGGGCCGGGACTAGCGGTTTCGGCTACGAGCAGTACTTC. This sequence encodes CASSLVGWAGTSGFGYEQYF. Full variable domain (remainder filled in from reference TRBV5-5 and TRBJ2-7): DAGVTQSPTHLIKTRGQQVTLRCSPISGHKSVSWYQQVLGQGPQFIFQYYEKEERGRGNFPDRFSARQFPNYSSELNVNALLLGDSALYLCASSLVGWAGTSGFGYEQYFGPGTRLTVT.

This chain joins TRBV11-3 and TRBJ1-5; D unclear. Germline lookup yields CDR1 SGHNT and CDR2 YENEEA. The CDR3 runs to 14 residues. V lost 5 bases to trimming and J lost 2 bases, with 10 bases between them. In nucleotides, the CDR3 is TGTGCCAGCAGCCAGAGGGAGGGCAATCAGCCCCAGCATTTT. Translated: CASSQREGNQPQHF.

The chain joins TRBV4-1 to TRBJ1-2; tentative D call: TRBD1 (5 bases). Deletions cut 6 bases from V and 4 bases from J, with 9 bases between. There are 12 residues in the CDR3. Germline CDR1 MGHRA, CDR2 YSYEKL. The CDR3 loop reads CASSLGGYGYTF. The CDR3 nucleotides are TGCGCCAGCAGTTTGGGGGGCTATGGCTACACCTTC.

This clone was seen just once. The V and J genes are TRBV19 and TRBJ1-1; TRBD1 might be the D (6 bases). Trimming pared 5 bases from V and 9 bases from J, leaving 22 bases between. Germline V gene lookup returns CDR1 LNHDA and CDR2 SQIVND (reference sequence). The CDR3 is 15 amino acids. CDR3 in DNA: TGTGCCAGTAGTTCGTGGTTCGAAGGGGGTAAGAAAGCTTTCTTT. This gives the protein CASSSWFEGGKKAFF.

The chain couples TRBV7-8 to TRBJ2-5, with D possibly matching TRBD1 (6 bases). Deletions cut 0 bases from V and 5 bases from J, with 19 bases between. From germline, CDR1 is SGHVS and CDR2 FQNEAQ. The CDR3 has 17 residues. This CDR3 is CASSLARGLGAGETQYF. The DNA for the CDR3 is TGTGCCAGCAGCTTAGCGAGGGGTCTGGGGGCTGGGGAGACCCAGTACTTC.